This T cell receptor (beta chain) comes out of a study of CD8+CD57+ T cells in acquired aplastic anemia. This CDR3 comprises 14 residues. CDR1 WNHNN and CDR2 SYGVQD come from the germline V gene (reference sequence). V lost 2 bases and J lost 2, with 10 bases in between. Both TCR beta VDJ combination and CDR3 sequence profiling were carried out. Genomic DNA was the template for this profiling. TCRdb recomputed calls from the reads with MiXCR, one row per CDR3 protein. This table has 68,000 or so distinct CDR3 sequences, 45% to 55% appearing once. The sample was sorted CD4+, CD8+, or CD8+CD57+ T cells (not recorded which) from PBMCs. The chain carries TRBV10-1 and TRBJ2-7; D uncertain. The clonotype was recovered from a human donor in good health, serving as a control. The CDR3 reads CASSEGEGPYEQYF. In DNA, the CDR3 is TGCGCCAGCAGTGAGGGGGAAGGTCCCTACGAGCAGTACTTC.